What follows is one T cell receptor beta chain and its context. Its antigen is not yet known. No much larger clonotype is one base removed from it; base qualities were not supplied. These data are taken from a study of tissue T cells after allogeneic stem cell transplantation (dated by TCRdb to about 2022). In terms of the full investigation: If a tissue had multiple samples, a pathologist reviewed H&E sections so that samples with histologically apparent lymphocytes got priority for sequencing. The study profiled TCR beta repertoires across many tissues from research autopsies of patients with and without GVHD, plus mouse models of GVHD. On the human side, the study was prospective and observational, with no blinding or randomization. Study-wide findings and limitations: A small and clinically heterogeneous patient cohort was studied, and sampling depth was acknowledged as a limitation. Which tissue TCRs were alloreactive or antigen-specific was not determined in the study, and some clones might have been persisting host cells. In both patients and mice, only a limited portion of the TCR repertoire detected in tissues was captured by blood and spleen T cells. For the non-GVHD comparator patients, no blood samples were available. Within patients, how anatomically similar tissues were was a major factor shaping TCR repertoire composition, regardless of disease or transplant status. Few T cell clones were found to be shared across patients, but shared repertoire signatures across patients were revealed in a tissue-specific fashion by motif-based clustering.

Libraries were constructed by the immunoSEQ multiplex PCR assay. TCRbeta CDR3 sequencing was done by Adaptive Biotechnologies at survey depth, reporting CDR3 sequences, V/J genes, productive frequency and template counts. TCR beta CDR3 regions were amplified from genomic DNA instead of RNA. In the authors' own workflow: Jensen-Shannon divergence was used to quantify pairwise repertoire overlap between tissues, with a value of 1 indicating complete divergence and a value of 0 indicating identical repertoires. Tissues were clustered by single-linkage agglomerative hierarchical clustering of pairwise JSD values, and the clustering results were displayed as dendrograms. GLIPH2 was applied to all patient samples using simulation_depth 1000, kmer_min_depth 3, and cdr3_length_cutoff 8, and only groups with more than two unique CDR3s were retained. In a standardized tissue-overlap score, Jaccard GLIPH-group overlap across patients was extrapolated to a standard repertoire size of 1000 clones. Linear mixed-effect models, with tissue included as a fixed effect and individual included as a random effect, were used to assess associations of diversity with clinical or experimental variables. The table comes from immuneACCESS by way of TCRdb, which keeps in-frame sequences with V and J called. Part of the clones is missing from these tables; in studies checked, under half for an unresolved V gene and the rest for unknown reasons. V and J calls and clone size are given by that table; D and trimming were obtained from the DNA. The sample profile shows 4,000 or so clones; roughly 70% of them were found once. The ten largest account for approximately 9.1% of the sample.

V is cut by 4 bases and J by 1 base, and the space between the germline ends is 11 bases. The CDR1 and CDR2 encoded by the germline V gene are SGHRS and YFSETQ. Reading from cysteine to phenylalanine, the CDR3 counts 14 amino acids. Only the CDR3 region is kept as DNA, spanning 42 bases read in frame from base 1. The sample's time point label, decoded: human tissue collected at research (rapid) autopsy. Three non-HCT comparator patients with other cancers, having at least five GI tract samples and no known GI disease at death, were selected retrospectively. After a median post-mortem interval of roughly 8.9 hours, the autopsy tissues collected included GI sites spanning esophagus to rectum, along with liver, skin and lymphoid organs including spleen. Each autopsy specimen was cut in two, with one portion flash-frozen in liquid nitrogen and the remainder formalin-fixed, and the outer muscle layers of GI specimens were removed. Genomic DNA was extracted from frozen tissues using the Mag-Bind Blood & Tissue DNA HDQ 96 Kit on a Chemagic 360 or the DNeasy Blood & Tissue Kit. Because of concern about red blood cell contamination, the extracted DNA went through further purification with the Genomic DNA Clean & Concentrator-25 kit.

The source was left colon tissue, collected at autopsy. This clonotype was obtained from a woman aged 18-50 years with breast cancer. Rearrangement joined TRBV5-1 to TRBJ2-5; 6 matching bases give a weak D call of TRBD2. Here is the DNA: TGCGCCAGCAGCACGGGACTTCCCCAAGAGACCCAGTACTTC. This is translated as CASSTGLPQETQYF.